These 10 T cell receptor beta chains came from one sample sequenced in a study of blood T cell repertoires in COVID-19. Clones were read by immunoSEQ multiplex PCR, and TCRdb kept only the in-frame ones, dropping some. Of about 370,000 clones in the sample, about 89% were seen once. What was sequenced was PBMCs or T cells enriched from blood (not recorded which). Receptors originate from a woman aged 35 to 49 who had been exposed to COVID-19.

V gene TRBV29-1 combines with J gene TRBJ2-1, with D possibly being TRBD1 (6 bases). CDR3 size: 14 residues. CDR1 and CDR2 from the germline V gene are SQVTM and ANQGSEA. The V end lost 4 bases, the J end lost 7 bases, and 17 bases lay between the germline ends. The CDR3 region is CSVGRTRGKNEQFF. The DNA for the CDR3 is TGCAGCGTTGGTCGCACCAGGGGTAAGAATGAGCAGTTCTTC.

This chain links TRBV5-1 with TRBJ2-7, with 12 bases aligning to TRBD1. The germline V gene has CDR1 SGHRS and CDR2 YFSETQ. Germline trimming cut 4 bases from V and 5 bases from J; bases unmatched to any gene: 7. The CDR3 consists of 15 residues. DNA of the CDR3: TGCGCCAGCAGCCTGGAGGGACAGGGGGCTCACGAGCAGTACTTC. This gives the protein CASSLEGQGAHEQYF. The full variable domain, in which reference TRBV5-1 and TRBJ2-7 provide the parts outside the CDR3, is KAGVTQTPRYLIKTRGQQVTLSCSPISGHRSVSWYQQTPGQGLQFLFEYFSETQRNKGNFPGRFSGRQFSNSRSEMNVSTLELGDSALYLCASSLEGQGAHEQYFGPGTRLTVT.

This chain joins TRBV15 and TRBJ1-2, with 8 bases lining up with TRBD1. V lost 1 base to trimming and J lost 4 bases; unmatched junction nucleotides: 2. Germline V gene sequence: CDR1 LNHNV, CDR2 YYDKDF (reference sequence). The CDR3 spans 14 residues. The CDR3 DNA reads TGTGCCACCAGCAGAGGAGGGACAGGCTATGGCTACACCTTC. This translates into CATSRGGTGYGYTF.

A single count supports this clone. The chain joins TRBV7-2 to TRBJ1-4, with D maybe TRBD1 (5 bases). CDR1 and CDR2 from the germline V gene are SGHTA and FQGNSA. Trimming shortened V by 2 bases and J by 3 bases, and 10 bases separated the two germline ends. The CDR3 runs 15 residues. CDR3 in amino acids: CASSLQQAPNEKLFF. The CDR3 nucleotides are TGTGCCAGCAGCTTACAACAGGCACCTAATGAAAAACTGTTTTTT.

V is TRBV7-2 and J is TRBJ2-7, with 9 bases lining up with TRBD1. CDR3 size: 16 residues. V lost 1 base to trimming and J lost 0 bases; unmatched junction nucleotides: 4. Per germline, CDR1 SGHTA and CDR2 FQGNSA. DNA of the CDR3: TGTGCCAGCAGCTTAGGTACAGGGGGCAACTCCTACGAGCAGTACTTC. Translated: CASSLGTGGNSYEQYF.

The chain recombines TRBV5-1 with TRBJ1-2; 10 bases fit TRBD1. CDR3 size: 14 residues. V lost 3 bases, J lost 8 bases, and 7 bases stayed unmatched. The germline V gene has CDR1 SGHRS and CDR2 YFSETQ. The CDR3 protein is CASSWDRGKSGYTF. In nucleotides, the CDR3 is TGCGCCAGCAGCTGGGACAGGGGTAAGAGCGGCTACACCTTC.

J is TRBJ1-2 and V is TRBV27; perhaps TRBD1 as D (6 bases). The V gene's germline CDR1 is MNHEY and CDR2 SMNVEV (reference sequence). The CDR3 spans 15 residues. V was pared by 3 bases and J by 0 bases, with 11 bases between. Written as DNA, the CDR3 is TGTGCCAGCAGTTTGCAGGGGCCCTCTAACTATGGCTACACCTTC. Protein: CASSLQGPSNYGYTF.

The rearrangement joins TRBV19 to TRBJ1-2; 10 nucleotides agree with TRBD1. The germline CDR1 and CDR2 sequences are LNHDA and SQIVND (reference sequence). This CDR3 is 13 amino acids long. V lost 9 bases and J lost 4; bases outside the gene matches: 5. Here the CDR3 DNA reads TGTGCCAGCGGACAGGGGGTAACCTATGGCTACACCTTC. Translated, it gives CASGQGVTYGYTF.

J is TRBJ1-1 and V is TRBV2; unclear D gene. The CDR3 runs to 12 residues. Trimming took off 6 bases at V and 0 bases at J, with 5 bases between the two ends. The germline V gene has CDR1 SNHLY and CDR2 FYNNEI. The CDR3 here is CASSLMNTEAFF. Here the CDR3 DNA reads TGTGCCAGCAGCCTTATGAACACTGAAGCTTTCTTT.

A note on this clone: Other DNA sequences from this sample encode an identical CDR3 as well. The V call is TRBV7-9, the J call TRBJ1-1; TRBD1 might be the D (6 bases). The germline CDR1 and CDR2 sequences are SEHNR and FQNEAQ (reference sequence). V was shortened by 1 base and J by 0 bases, with 9 bases between the two germline ends. There are 15 residues in the CDR3. The CDR3, as DNA: TGTGCCAGCAGCTTAGGGCAGGGGATGAACACTGAAGCTTTCTTT. Protein sequence: CASSLGQGMNTEAFF.